This T cell receptor beta chain was identified during a study of blood T cells in healthy people across ages. As concerns this clonotype: What it recognizes is unknown.

Study conclusions and caveats: Per-million-T-cell TCR beta diversity fell roughly linearly with age.

The CDR3 contains 14 residues. Deletions cut 6 bases from V and 2 bases from J, with 12 bases between. The germline V gene has CDR1 MNHEY and CDR2 SMNVEV (reference sequence). Through a sample-barcoded 5' primer and a J-beta primer mix, a second PCR was run for 7 to 11 cycles. TCRdb reanalysed the 5' RACE reads using MiXCR and keeps one entry per CDR3 protein. Here the sample spans about 720,000 distinct CDR3 sequences, just under 25% being singletons. The same sample was also studied in work on T cells of mothers and their children.

The TCR sequence derives from a boy aged 5-17 years in good health. What was sequenced was blood. V is TRBV27 and J is TRBJ2-3; D not resolved. CDR3: CASSPRPLTDTQYF. Here the CDR3 DNA reads TGTGCCAGCAGCCCAAGGCCCCTCACAGATACGCAGTATTTT.